The sequence of this TCR beta chain was determined in a study of T cells expressing NK-cell markers. Study-level information: According to the study, TCR beta repertoires originated from sorted CD3+CD56+NKG2C+, CD3+CD56+NKG2C- and CD3+CD56-NKG2C+ T cells.

This CDR3 contains 16 residues. The germline CDR1 and CDR2 sequences are LNHNV and YYDKDF (reference sequence). Points from the study as a whole: In more than 5 donors, dominant CD3+CD56+NKG2C+ clonotypes ranked among the top 10 CD8+ clonotypes.

Remarks on this clonotype: The target antigen is unknown.

Reprocessing the 5' RACE reads, TCRdb reports a single entry for every CDR3 protein and omits DNA. With 150,000 to 180,000 distinct CDR3 sequences in the sample, the ten largest clones hold approximately 35%. Source material: blood T cells: a sorted CD56 or NKG2C T cell subset, CD4+ or CD8+ T cells, or bulk PBMC T cells (not recorded which). The rearrangement uses TRBV15 and TRBJ2-7; TCRdb picks TRBD2, but there is no DNA to check that call. This sequence originates from a woman in her 50s in good health. The CDR3 loop is CATSDSQNGRWYEQYF.